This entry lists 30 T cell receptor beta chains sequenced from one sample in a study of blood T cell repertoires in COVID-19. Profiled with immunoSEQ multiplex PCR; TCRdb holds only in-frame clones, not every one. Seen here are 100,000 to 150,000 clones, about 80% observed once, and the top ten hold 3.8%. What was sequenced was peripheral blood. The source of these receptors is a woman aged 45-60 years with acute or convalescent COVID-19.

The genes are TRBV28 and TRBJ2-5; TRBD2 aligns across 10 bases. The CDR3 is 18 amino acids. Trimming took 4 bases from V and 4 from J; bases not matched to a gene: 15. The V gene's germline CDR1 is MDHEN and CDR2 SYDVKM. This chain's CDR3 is CASSYGLSLAGEAETQYF. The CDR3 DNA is TGTGCCAGCAGTTATGGCCTAAGTCTAGCGGGAGAAGCAGAGACCCAGTACTTC.

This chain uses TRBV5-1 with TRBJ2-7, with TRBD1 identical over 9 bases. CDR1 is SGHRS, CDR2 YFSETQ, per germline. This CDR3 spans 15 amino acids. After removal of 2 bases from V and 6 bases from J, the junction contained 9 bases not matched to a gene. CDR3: CASSFWGQGGREQYF. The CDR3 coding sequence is TGCGCCAGCAGCTTTTGGGGACAGGGAGGTCGCGAGCAGTACTTC.

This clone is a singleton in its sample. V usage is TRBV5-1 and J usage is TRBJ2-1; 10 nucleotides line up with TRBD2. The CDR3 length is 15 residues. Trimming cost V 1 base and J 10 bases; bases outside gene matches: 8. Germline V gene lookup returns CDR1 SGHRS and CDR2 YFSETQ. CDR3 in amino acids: CASSLSSGRPKEQFF. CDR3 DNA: TGCGCCAGCAGCTTGAGTAGCGGGAGGCCCAAGGAGCAGTTCTTC.

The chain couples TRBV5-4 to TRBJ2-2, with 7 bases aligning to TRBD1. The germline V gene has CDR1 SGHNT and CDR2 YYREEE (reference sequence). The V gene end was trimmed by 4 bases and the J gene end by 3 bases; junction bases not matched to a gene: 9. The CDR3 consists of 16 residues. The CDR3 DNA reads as TGTGCCAGCAGCGGAAAAGGGGGCTCAGACACCGGGGAGCTGTTTTTT. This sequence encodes CASSGKGGSDTGELFF.

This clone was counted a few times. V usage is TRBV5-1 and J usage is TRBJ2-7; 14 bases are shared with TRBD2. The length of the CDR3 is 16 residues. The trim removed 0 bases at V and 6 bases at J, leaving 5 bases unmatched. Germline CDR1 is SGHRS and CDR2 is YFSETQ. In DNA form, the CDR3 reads TGCGCCAGCAGCTTGGATTTAGGGACTAGCGGGAGCGAGCAGTACTTC. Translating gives CASSLDLGTSGSEQYF.

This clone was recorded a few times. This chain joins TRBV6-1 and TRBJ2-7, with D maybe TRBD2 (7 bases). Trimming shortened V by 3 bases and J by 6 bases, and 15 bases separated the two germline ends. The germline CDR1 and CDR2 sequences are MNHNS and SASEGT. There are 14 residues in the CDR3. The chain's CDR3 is CASSDTGGAVEQYF. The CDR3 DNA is TGTGCCAGCAGTGATACTGGGGGGGCCGTCGAGCAGTACTTC.

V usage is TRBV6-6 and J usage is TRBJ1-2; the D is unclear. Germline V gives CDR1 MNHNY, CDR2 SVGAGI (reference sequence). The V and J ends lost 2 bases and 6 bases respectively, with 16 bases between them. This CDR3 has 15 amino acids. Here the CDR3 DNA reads TGTGCCAGCAGTTACGAGGGTCGGGGAAGAGATGGCTACACCTTC. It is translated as CASSYEGRGRDGYTF.

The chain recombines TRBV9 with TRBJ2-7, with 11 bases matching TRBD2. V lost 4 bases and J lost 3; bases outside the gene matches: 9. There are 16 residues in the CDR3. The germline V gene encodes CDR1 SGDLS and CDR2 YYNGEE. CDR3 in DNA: TGTGCCAGCAGCACAGGGACGGGACTAGCGGTCTACGAGCAGTACTTC. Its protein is CASSTGTGLAVYEQYF.

CDR3 in amino acids: CASSLREVNEQFF. The DNA for the CDR3 is TGTGCCAGCAGCTTAAGGGAGGTCAATGAGCAGTTCTTC. The chain carries TRBV11-3 and TRBJ2-1; D is possibly TRBD2 (6 bases). The length of the CDR3 is 13 residues. Germline lookup yields CDR1 SGHNT and CDR2 YENEEA. V lost 2 bases and J 6 bases, leaving 8 bases between the germline ends.

For the CDR3, the DNA is TGTGCCAGCAAACAGGTTACGAACACTGAAGCTTTCTTT. It specifies CASKQVTNTEAFF. J is TRBJ1-1 and V is TRBV19, with D perhaps TRBD1 (5 bases). The V and J ends lost 9 bases and 1 base respectively, with 12 bases between them. Germline-derived CDR1 and CDR2 are LNHDA and SQIVND (reference sequence). The CDR3 contains 13 residues.

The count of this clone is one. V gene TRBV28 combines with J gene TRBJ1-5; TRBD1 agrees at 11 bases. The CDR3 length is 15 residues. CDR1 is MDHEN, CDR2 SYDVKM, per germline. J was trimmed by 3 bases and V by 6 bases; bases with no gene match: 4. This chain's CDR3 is CASRPGQGVNQPQHF. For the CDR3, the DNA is TGTGCCAGCAGGCCGGGACAGGGGGTCAATCAGCCCCAGCATTTT.

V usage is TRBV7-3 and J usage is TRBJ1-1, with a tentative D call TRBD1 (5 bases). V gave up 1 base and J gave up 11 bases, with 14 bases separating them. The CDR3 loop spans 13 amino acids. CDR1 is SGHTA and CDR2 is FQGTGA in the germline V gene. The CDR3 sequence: CASSLRGEPIAFF. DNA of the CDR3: TGTGCCAGCAGCTTAAGGGGGGAGCCGATTGCTTTCTTT.

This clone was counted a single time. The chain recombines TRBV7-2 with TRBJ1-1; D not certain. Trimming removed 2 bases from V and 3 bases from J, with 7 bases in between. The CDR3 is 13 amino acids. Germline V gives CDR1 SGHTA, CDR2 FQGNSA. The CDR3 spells CASSLLYDTEAFF. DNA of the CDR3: TGTGCCAGCAGCTTACTCTACGACACTGAAGCTTTCTTT.

The CDR3 nucleotides read TGTGCCAGCTCACCACCTAACAGCATCTATGGCTACACCTTC. The encoded protein is CASSPPNSIYGYTF. V gene TRBV18 combines with J gene TRBJ1-2; D not resolved. V lost 0 bases and J 4 bases, leaving 9 bases between the germline ends. Germline assignment: CDR1 KGHSH and CDR2 LQKENI. The CDR3 contains 14 residues.

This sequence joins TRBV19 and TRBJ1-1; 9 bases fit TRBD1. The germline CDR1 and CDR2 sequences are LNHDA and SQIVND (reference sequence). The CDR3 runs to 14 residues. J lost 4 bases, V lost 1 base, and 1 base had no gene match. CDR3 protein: CASSIGDRATEAFF. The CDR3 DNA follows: TGTGCCAGTAGTATAGGGGACAGGGCCACTGAAGCTTTCTTT.

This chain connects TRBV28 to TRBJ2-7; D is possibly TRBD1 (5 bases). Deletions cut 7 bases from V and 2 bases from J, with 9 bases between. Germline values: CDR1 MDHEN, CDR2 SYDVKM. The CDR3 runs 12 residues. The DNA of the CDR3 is TGTGCCAGCAAGCAGGGCCCCTACGAGCAGTACTTC. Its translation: CASKQGPYEQYF.

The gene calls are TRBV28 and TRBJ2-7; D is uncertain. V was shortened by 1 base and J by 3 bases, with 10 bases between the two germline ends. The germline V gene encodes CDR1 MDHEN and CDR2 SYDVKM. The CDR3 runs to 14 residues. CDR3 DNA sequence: TGTGCCAGCAGTTTATCCTCCGGTCTCTACGAGCAGTACTTC. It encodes CASSLSSGLYEQYF.

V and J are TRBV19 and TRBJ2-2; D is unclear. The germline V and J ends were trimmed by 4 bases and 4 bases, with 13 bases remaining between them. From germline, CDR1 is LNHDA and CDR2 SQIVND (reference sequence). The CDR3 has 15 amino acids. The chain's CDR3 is CASSTFHSGTGELFF. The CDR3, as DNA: TGTGCCAGTAGTACTTTCCACTCGGGCACCGGGGAGCTGTTTTTT.

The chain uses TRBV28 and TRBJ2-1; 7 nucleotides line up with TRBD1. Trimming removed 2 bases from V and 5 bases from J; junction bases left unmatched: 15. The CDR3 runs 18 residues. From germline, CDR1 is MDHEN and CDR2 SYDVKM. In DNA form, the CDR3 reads TGTGCCAGCAGTTTAAGGACCAAAAGGGGGCCCCGGGACAATGAGCAGTTCTTC. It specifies CASSLRTKRGPRDNEQFF.

CDR3 sequence: CASSVAGISEKLFF. CDR3 in DNA: TGTGCCAGCAGCGTAGCTGGCATCTCGGAAAAACTGTTTTTT. This chain uses TRBV9 with TRBJ1-4; D uncertain. Germline V gene data show CDR1 as SGDLS and CDR2 as YYNGEE. This CDR3 is built from 14 residues. Trimming took off 0 bases at V and 8 bases at J, with 11 bases between the two ends. The full variable domain, its missing parts supplied by reference TRBV9 and TRBJ1-4, is DSGVTQTPKHLITATGQRVTLRCSPRSGDLSVYWYQQSLDQGLQFLIQYYNGEERAKGNILERFSAQQFPDLHSELNLSSLELGDSALYFCASSVAGISEKLFFGSGTQLSVL.

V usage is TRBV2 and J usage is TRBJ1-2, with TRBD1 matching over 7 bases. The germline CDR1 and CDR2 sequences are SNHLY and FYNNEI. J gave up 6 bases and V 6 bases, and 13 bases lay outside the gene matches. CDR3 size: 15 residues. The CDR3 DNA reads TGTGCCAGCAGGCTCACCACGAACAGGGGAGATGGCTACACCTTC. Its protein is CASRLTTNRGDGYTF.

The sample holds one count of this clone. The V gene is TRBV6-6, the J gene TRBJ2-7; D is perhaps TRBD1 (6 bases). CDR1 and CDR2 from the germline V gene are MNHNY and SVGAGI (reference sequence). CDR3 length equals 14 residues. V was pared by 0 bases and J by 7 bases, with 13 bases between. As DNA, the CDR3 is TGTGCCAGCAGTTACTCGCAGGGGCCCTGGGAGCAGTACTTC. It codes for CASSYSQGPWEQYF.

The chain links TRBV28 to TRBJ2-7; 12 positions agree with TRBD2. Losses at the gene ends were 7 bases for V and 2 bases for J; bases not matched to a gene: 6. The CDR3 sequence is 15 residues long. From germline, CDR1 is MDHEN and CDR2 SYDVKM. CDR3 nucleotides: TGTGCCAGCACCGGGACTAGCGGGCGGGCCTACGAGCAGTACTTC. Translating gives CASTGTSGRAYEQYF.

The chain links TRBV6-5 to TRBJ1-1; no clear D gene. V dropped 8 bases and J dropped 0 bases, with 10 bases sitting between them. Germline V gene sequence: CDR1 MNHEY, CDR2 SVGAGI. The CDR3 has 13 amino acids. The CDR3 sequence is CASRQHLNTEAFF. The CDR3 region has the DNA TGTGCCAGCCGCCAACACCTGAACACTGAAGCTTTCTTT.

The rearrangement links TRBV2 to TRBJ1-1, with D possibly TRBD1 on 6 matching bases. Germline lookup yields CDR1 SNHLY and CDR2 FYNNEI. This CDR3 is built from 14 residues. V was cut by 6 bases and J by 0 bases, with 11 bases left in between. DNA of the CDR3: TGTGCCAGCAGGCCGGGACAACTGAACACTGAAGCTTTCTTT. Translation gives CASRPGQLNTEAFF.

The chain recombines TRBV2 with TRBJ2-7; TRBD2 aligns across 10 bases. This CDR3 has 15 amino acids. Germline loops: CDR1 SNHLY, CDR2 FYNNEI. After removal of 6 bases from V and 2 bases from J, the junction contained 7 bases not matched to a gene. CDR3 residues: CASRTSGGAAYEQYF. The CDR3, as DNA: TGTGCCAGCAGAACGAGCGGGGGGGCTGCCTACGAGCAGTACTTC.

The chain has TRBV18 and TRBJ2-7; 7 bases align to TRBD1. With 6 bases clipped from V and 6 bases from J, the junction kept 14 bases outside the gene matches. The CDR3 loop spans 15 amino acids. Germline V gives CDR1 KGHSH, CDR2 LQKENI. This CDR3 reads CASSQVQGRGGEQYF. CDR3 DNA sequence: TGTGCCAGCTCCCAGGTACAGGGGAGAGGTGGCGAGCAGTACTTC. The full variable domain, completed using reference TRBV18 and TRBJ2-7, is NAGVMQNPRHLVRRRGQEARLRCSPMKGHSHVYWYRQLPEEGLKFMVYLQKENIIDESGMPKERFSAEFPKEGPSILRIQQVVRGDSAAYFCASSQVQGRGGEQYFGPGTRLTVT.

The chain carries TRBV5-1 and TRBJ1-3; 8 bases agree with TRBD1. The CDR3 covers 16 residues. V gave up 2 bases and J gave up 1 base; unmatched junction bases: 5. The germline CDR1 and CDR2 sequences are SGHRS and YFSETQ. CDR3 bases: TGCGCCAGCAGCTTACCGGACAGGGTGTCTGGAAACACCATATATTTT. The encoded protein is CASSLPDRVSGNTIYF.

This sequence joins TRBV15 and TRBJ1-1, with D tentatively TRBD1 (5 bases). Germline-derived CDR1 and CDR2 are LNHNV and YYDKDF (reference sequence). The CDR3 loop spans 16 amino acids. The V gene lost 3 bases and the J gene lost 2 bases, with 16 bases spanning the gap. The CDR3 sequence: CATSRGPNGGNTEAFF. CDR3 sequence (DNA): TGTGCCACCAGCAGGGGCCCTAACGGGGGAAACACTGAAGCTTTCTTT. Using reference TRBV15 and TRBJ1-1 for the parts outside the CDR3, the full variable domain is DAMVIQNPRYQVTQFGKPVTLSCSQTLNHNVMYWYQQKSSQAPKLLFHYYDKDFNNEADTPDNFQSRRPNTSFCFLDIRSPGLGDTAMYLCATSRGPNGGNTEAFFGQGTRLTVV.

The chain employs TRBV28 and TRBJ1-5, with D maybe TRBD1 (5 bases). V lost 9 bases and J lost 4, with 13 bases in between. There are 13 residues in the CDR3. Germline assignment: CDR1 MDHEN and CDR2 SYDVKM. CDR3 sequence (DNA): TGTGCCAGTGATAGGGGTCCGAATCAGCCCCAGCATTTT. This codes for CASDRGPNQPQHF.